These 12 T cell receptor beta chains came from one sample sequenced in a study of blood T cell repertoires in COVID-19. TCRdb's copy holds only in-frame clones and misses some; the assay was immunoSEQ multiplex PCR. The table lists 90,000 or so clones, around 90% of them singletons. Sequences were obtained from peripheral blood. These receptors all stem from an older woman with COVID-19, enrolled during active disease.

The CDR3 sequence is CASSLVLAGGTGELFF. The CDR3 DNA reads TGCGCCAGCAGCTTGGTACTAGCGGGGGGCACCGGGGAGCTGTTTTTT. This chain joins TRBV5-1 and TRBJ2-2, with 12 bases that match TRBD2. This CDR3 is built from 16 residues. V shed 0 bases and J 4 bases; nucleotides not matched to a gene: 1. Germline CDR1 and CDR2: SGHRS and YFSETQ. Based on the CDR3 plus reference TRBV5-1 and TRBJ2-2, the full variable domain is KAGVTQTPRYLIKTRGQQVTLSCSPISGHRSVSWYQQTPGQGLQFLFEYFSETQRNKGNFPGRFSGRQFSNSRSEMNVSTLELGDSALYLCASSLVLAGGTGELFFGEGSRLTVL.

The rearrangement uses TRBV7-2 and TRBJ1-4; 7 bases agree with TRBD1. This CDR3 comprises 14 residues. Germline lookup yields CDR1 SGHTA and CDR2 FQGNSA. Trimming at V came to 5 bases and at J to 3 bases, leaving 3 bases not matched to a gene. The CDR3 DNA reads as TGTGCCAGCAGCATACAGGGGTCTAATGAAAAACTGTTTTTT. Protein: CASSIQGSNEKLFF. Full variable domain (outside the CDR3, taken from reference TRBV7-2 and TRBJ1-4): GAGVSQSPSNKVTEKGKDVELRCDPISGHTALYWYRQSLGQGLEFLIYFQGNSAPDKSGLPSDRFSAERTGGSVSTLTIQRTQQEDSAVYLCASSIQGSNEKLFFGSGTQLSVL.

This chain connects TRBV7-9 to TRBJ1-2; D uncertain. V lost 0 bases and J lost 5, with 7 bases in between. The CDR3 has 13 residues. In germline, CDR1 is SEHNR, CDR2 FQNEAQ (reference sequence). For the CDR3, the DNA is TGTGCCAGCAGCTTAGCGCGAGATTATGGCTACACCTTC. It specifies CASSLARDYGYTF.

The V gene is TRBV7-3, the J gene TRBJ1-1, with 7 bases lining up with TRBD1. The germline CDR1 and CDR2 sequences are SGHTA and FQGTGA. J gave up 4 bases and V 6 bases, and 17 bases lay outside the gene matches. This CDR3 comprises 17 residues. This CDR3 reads CASRTRGRVSTGTEAFF. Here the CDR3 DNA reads TGTGCCAGCAGAACAAGGGGGCGGGTTTCAACGGGCACTGAAGCTTTCTTT.

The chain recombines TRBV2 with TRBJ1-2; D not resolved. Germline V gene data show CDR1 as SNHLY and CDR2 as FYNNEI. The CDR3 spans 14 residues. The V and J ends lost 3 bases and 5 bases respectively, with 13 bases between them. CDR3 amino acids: CASSDGVTRYGYTF. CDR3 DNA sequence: TGTGCCAGCAGTGATGGAGTCACCAGATATGGCTACACCTTC.

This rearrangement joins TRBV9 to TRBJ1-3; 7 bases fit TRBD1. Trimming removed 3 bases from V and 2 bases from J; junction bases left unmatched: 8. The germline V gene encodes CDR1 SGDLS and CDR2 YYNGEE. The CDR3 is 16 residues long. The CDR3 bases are TGTGCCAGCAGCGGGGGAGGACAGGCCCCTGGAAACACCATATATTTT. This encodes CASSGGGQAPGNTIYF. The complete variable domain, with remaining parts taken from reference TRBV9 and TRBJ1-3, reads DSGVTQTPKHLITATGQRVTLRCSPRSGDLSVYWYQQSLDQGLQFLIQYYNGEERAKGNILERFSAQQFPDLHSELNLSSLELGDSALYFCASSGGGQAPGNTIYFGEGSWLTVV.

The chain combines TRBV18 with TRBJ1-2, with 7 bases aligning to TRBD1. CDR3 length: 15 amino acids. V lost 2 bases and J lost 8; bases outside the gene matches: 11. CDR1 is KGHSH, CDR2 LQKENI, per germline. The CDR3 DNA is TGTGCCAGCTCACCAACACTAGACAGGGTGACGGGCTACACCTTC. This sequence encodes CASSPTLDRVTGYTF.

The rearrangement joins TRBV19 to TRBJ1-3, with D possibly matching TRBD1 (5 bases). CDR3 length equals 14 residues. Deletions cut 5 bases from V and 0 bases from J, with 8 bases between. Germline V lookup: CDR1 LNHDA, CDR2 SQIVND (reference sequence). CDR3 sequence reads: CASSYDSSGNTIYF. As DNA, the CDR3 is TGTGCCAGTAGTTATGACAGCTCTGGAAACACCATATATTTT.

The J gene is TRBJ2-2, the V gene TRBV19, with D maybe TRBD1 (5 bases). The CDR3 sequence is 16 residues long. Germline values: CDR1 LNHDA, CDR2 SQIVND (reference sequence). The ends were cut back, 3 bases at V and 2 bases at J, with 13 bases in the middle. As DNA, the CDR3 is TGTGCCAGTAGTATGGCTGGGGCCCAAAACACCGGGGAGCTGTTTTTT. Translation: CASSMAGAQNTGELFF.

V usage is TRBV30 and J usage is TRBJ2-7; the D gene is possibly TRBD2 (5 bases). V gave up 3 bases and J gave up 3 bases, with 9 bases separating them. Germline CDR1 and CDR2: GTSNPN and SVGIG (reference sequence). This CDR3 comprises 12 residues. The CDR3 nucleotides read TGTGCCTGGAGCCCGGCGGGCTACGAGCAGTACTTC. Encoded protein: CAWSPAGYEQYF. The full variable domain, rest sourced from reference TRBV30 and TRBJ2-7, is SQTIHQWPATLVQPVGSPLSLECTVEGTSNPNLYWYRQAAGRGLQLLFYSVGIGQISSEVPQNLSASRPQDRQFILSSKKLLLSDSGFYLCAWSPAGYEQYFGPGTRLTVT.

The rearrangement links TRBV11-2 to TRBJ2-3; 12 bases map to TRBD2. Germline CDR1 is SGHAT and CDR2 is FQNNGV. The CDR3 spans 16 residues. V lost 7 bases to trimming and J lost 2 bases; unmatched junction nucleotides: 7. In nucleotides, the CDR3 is TGTGCCAGCACCTTTCGACTAGCGGGGGACACAGATACGCAGTATTTT. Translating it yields CASTFRLAGDTDTQYF.

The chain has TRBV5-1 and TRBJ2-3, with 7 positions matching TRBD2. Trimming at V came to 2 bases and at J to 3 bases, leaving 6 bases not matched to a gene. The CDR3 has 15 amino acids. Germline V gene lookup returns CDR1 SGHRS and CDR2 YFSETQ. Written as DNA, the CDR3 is TGCGCCAGCAGCTTTCAGGCTAGCGGTACAGATACGCAGTATTTT. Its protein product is CASSFQASGTDTQYF.